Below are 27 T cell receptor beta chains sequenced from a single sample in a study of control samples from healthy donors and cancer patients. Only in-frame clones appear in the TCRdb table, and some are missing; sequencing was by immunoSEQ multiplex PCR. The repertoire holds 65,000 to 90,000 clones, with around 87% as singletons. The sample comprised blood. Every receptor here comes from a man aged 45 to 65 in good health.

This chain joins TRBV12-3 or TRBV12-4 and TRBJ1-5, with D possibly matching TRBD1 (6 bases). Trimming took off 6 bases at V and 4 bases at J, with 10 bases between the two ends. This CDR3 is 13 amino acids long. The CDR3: CASSGQLNQPQHF. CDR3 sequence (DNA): TGTGCCAGCAGCGGACAGCTTAATCAGCCCCAGCATTTT.

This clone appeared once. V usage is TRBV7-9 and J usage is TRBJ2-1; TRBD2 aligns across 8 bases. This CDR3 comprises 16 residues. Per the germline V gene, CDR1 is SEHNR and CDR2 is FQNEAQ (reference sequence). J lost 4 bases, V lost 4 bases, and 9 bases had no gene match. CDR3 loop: CASSSLASGLYNEQFF. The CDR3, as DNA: TGTGCCAGCAGCTCCTTGGCTAGCGGGCTTTACAATGAGCAGTTCTTC.

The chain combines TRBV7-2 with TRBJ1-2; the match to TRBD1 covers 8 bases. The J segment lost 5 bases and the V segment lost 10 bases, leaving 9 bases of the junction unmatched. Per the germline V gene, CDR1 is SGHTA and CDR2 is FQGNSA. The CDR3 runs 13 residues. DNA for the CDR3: TGTGCCATCGTCGACAGGGGTTTATATGGCTACACCTTC. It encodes CAIVDRGLYGYTF.

This chain's CDR3 is CASERNYGYTF. The DNA for the CDR3 is TGTGCTAGTGAGCGGAACTATGGCTACACCTTC. V is TRBV12-5 and J is TRBJ1-2; unclear D gene. The CDR3 length is 11 residues. Germline CDR1 LGHNT, CDR2 FRNRAP. V dropped 7 bases and J dropped 2 bases, with 5 bases sitting between them. The variable domain in full, completed from reference TRBV12-5 and TRBJ1-2, reads DARVTQTPRHKVTEMGQEVTMRCQPILGHNTVFWYRQTMMQGLELLAYFRNRAPLDDSGMPKDRFSAEMPDATLATLKIQPSEPRDSAVYFCASERNYGYTFGSGTRLTVV.

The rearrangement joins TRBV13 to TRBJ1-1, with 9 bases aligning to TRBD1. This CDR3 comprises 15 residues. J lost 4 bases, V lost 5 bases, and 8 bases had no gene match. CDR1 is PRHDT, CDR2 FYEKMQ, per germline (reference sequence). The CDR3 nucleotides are TGTGCCAGCAGCGCCCCCGGGACAGGGCTCACTGAAGCTTTCTTT. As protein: CASSAPGTGLTEAFF.

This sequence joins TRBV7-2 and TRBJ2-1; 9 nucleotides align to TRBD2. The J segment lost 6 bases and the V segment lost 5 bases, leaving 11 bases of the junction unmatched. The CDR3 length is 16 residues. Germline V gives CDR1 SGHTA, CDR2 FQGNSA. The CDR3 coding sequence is TGTGCCAGCAGCCAAAATCCGGGACTAGCTATCAATGAGCAGTTCTTC. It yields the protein CASSQNPGLAINEQFF.

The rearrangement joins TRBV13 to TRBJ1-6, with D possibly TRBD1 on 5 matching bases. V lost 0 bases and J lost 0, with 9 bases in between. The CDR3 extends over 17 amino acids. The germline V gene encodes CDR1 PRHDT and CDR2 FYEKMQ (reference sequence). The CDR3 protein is CASSLGGGYSYNSPLHF. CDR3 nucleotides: TGTGCCAGCAGCTTAGGGGGGGGTTACTCCTATAATTCACCCCTCCACTTT.

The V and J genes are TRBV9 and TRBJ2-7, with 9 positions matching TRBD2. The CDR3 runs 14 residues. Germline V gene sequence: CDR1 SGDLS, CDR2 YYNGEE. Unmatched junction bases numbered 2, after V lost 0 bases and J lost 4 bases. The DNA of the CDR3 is TGTGCCAGCAGCGTAGGGCTAGCGGGGTACGAGCAGTACTTC. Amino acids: CASSVGLAGYEQYF.

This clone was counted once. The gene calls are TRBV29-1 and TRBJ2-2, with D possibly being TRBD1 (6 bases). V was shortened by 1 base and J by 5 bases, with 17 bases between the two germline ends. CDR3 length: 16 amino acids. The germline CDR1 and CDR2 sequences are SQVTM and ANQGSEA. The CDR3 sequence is CSVEGGTHIGTGELFF. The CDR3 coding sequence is TGCAGCGTTGAAGGTGGGACACACATCGGGACCGGGGAGCTGTTTTTT.

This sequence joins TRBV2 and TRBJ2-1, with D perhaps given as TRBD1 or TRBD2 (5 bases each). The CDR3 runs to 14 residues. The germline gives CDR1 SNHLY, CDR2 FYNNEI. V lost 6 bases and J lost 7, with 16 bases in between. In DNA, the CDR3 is TGTGCCAGCAGCAACCAGGGACGGGTTAATGAGCAGTTCTTC. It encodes CASSNQGRVNEQFF.

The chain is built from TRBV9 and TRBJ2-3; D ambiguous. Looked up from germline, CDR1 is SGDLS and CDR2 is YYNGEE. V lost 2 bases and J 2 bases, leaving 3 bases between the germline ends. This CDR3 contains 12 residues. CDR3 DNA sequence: TGTGCCAGCAGCGTGCTCACAGATACGCAGTATTTT. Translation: CASSVLTDTQYF.

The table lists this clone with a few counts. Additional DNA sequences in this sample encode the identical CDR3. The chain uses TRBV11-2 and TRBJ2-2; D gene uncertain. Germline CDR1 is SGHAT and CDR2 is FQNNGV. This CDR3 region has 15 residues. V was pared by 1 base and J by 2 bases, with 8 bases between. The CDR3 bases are TGTGCCAGCAGCTTAGCTGGGCGAAACACCGGGGAGCTGTTTTTT. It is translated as CASSLAGRNTGELFF.

The CDR3 region is CASRVTATDTQYF. The DNA for the CDR3 is TGTGCCAGCAGGGTGACAGCCACAGATACGCAGTATTTT. The rearrangement uses TRBV25-1 and TRBJ2-3; maybe TRBD1 (5 bases). The V end lost 6 bases, the J end lost 2 bases, and 9 bases lay between the germline ends. The V gene's germline CDR1 is MGHDK and CDR2 SYGVNS. The CDR3 length is 13 residues.

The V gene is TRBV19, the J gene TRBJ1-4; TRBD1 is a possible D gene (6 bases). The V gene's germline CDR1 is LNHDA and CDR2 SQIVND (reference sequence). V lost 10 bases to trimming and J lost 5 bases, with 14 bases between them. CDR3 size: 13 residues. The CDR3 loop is CATRDIQNEKLFF. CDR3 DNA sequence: TGTGCCACTAGGGACATTCAAAATGAAAAACTGTTTTTT.

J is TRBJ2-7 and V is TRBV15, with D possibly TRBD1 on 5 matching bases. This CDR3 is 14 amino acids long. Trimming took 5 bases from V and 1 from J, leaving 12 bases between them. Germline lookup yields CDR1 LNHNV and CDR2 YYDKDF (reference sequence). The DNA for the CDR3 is TGTGCCACCAGCGAAACCAGGGATTCCTACGAGCAGTACTTC. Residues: CATSETRDSYEQYF.

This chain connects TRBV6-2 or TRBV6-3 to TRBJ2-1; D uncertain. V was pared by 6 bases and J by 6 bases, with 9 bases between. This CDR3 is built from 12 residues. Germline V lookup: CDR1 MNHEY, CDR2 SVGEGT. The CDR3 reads CASSLRGNEQFF. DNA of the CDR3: TGTGCCAGCAGCCTACGTGGCAATGAGCAGTTCTTC.

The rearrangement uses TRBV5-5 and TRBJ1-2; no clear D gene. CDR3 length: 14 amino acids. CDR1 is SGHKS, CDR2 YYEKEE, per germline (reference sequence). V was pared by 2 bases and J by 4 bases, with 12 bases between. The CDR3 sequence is CASSLVVGSYGYTF. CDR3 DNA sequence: TGTGCCAGCAGCTTAGTGGTAGGGAGCTATGGCTACACCTTC.

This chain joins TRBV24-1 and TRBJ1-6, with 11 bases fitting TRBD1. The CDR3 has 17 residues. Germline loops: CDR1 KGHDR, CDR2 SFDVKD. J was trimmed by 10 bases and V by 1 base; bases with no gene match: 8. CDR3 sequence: CATSDFPLGQGESPLHF. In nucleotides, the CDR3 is TGTGCCACCAGTGATTTCCCCCTGGGACAGGGGGAATCACCCCTCCACTTT.

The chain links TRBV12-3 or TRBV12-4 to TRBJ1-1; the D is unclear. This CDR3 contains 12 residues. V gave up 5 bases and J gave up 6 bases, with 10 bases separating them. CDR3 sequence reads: CASSTRVAEAFF. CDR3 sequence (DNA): TGTGCCAGCAGTACCCGGGTGGCTGAAGCTTTCTTT.

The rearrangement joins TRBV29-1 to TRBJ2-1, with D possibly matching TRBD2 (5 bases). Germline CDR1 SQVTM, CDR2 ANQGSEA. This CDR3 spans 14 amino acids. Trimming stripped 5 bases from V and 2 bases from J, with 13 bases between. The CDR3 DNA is TGCAGCGTTCCCAGCGTGGGAGCCTACAATGAGCAGTTCTTC. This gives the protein CSVPSVGAYNEQFF.

The DNA for the CDR3 is TGTGCCAGCAGGCCTCAAACAGGGTCCTACGAGCAGTACTTC. Encoded protein: CASRPQTGSYEQYF. V gene TRBV7-8 combines with J gene TRBJ2-7, with D perhaps matching TRBD1 (6 bases). The CDR3 loop spans 14 amino acids. Germline V gene data show CDR1 as SGHVS and CDR2 as FQNEAQ. Between the trimmed V and J ends, which lost 6 bases and 1 base, there was a span of 13 bases. The full variable domain, with the rest looked up from reference TRBV7-8 and TRBJ2-7, is GAGVSQSPRYKVAKRGQDVALRCDPISGHVSLFWYQQALGQGPEFLTYFQNEAQLDKSGLPSDRFFAERPEGSVSTLKIQRTQQEDSAVYLCASRPQTGSYEQYFGPGTRLTVT.

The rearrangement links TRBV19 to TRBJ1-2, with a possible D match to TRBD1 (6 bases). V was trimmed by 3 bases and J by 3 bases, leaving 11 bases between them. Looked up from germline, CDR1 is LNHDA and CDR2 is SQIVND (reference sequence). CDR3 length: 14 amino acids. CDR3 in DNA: TGTGCCAGTAGTATGAGGGGGGCCCACTATGGCTACACCTTC. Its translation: CASSMRGAHYGYTF.

The CDR3 sequence is CASSSERAFGYTF. The CDR3 region has the DNA TGTGCCAGCAGTTCCGAAAGGGCCTTTGGCTACACCTTC. This chain links TRBV7-8 with TRBJ1-2; no firm D call. V was trimmed by 6 bases and J by 7 bases, leaving 15 bases between them. The CDR3 runs to 13 residues. The germline V gene has CDR1 SGHVS and CDR2 FQNEAQ. Using reference TRBV7-8 and TRBJ1-2 for the parts outside the CDR3, the full variable domain is GAGVSQSPRYKVAKRGQDVALRCDPISGHVSLFWYQQALGQGPEFLTYFQNEAQLDKSGLPSDRFFAERPEGSVSTLKIQRTQQEDSAVYLCASSSERAFGYTFGSGTRLTVV.

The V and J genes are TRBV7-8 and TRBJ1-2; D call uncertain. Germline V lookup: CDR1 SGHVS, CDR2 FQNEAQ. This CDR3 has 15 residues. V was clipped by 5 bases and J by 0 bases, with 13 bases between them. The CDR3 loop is CASSRETSPNYGYTF. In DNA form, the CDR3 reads TGTGCCAGCAGCCGTGAGACAAGTCCTAACTATGGCTACACCTTC. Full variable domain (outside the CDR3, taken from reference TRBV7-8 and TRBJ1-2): GAGVSQSPRYKVAKRGQDVALRCDPISGHVSLFWYQQALGQGPEFLTYFQNEAQLDKSGLPSDRFFAERPEGSVSTLKIQRTQQEDSAVYLCASSRETSPNYGYTFGSGTRLTVV.

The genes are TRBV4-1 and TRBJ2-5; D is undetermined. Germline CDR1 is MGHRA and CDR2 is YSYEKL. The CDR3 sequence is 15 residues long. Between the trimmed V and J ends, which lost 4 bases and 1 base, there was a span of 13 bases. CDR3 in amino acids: CASSPFGGRQETQYF. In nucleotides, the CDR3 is TGCGCCAGCAGCCCCTTTGGCGGCCGCCAAGAGACCCAGTACTTC.

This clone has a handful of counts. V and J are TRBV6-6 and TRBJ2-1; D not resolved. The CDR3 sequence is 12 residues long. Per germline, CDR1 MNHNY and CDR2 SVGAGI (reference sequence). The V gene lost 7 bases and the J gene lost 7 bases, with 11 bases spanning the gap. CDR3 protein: CASNAPGNEQFF. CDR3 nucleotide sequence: TGTGCCAGCAATGCCCCTGGGAATGAGCAGTTCTTC.

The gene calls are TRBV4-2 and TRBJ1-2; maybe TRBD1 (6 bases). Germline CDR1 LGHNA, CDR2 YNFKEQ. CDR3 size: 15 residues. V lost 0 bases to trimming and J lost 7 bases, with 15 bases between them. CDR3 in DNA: TGTGCCAGCAGCCAAGATCGGGGGGCCCGGGGTGGCTACACCTTC. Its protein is CASSQDRGARGGYTF.